Listed here is a single TCR beta chain. Its target is not known. This sample was taken from a study of radiotherapy plus CTLA-4 blockade in lung cancer. Looking at the study overall: Objective responses were observed in less than 20% of patients, and disease control was achieved by approximately 32%.

Study-level results: Best predicting response, reportedly, were early blood T cell clone dynamics, with interferon-beta. TCR clones originating in tumors grew in number in blood after radiotherapy plus ipilimumab.

Sequencing was performed with immunoSEQ multiplex PCR; in TCRdb, only in-frame clones are kept and a portion is missing. The table lists approximately 98,000 clones, 75% to 90% of them singletons, with around 3.5% in the top ten. V was trimmed by 0 bases and J by 0 bases, leaving 11 bases between them. This CDR3 spans 17 amino acids. Germline CDR1 SNHLY, CDR2 FYNNEI. Focal radiation plus CTLA-4 blockade with ipilimumab was given to patients with chemo-refractory metastatic non-small-cell lung cancer. The clonotype was recovered from a human donor with non-small cell lung cancer who had a partial response to radiotherapy plus ipilimumab. The chain joins TRBV2 to TRBJ1-4; D unclear. The source was peripheral blood, collected from a patient treated with radiotherapy plus ipilimumab. The CDR3 loop is CASSEASRGATNEKLFF. The CDR3 coding sequence is TGTGCCAGCAGTGAAGCGAGCCGAGGAGCAACTAATGAAAAACTGTTTTTT.